The rows below give T cell receptor beta chains drawn from one sample of a study of patients with pleural tuberculosis. TCRdb redid the calling of the reads with MiXCR, one entry per CDR3 protein. The sample includes tens of thousands of distinct CDR3 sequences, under 8.5% seen only once; the top ten take roughly 15%. These receptors were taken from a human donor with pleural tuberculosis. Each CDR3 is given with its conserved first and last residue. D genes are given only for firm matches. The listing skips clone size in some rows; elsewhere it reads once, few, many or a size class.

d_call: -
v_call: TRBV11-1
clone_size: -
j_call: TRBJ2-1
cdr3_length: 13
cdr3_nt: TGTGCCAGCAGCTTAGGGAGCCTAGTGGAGCAGTTCTTC
cdr3_aa: CASSLGSLVEQFF

d_call: -
v_call: TRBV12-3/TRBV12-4
clone_size: many
j_call: TRBJ2-5
cdr3_length: 15
cdr3_nt: TGTGCCAGCAGTTTAGCGGGAGGCTTAGGGGAGACCCAGTACTTC
cdr3_aa: CASSLAGGLGETQYF

d_call: TRBD1
v_call: TRBV29-1
clone_size: few
j_call: TRBJ2-5
cdr3_length: 14
cdr3_nt: TGCAGCGTTGGAGGTGTACAGGGGCTTGAGACCCAGTACTTC
cdr3_aa: CSVGGVQGLETQYF

d_call: -
v_call: TRBV14
clone_size: few
j_call: TRBJ2-1
cdr3_length: 16
cdr3_nt: TGTGCCAGCAGCCCACCCCTTAGGGACTCGTACAATGAGCAGTTCTTC
cdr3_aa: CASSPPLRDSYNEQFF

d_call: TRBD1
v_call: TRBV3-1
clone_size: many
j_call: TRBJ2-5
cdr3_length: 13
cdr3_nt: TGTGCCAGCAGTCACAGGGGCCAAGAGACCCAGTACTTC
cdr3_aa: CASSHRGQETQYF

d_call: -
v_call: TRBV11-1
clone_size: many
j_call: TRBJ2-3
cdr3_length: 16
cdr3_nt: TGTGCCAGCAGCTTTAATGGACCCCTAGGCACAGATACGCAGTATTTT
cdr3_aa: CASSFNGPLGTDTQYF

d_call: TRBD2
v_call: TRBV15
clone_size: medium-sized
j_call: TRBJ2-1
cdr3_length: 15
cdr3_nt: TGTGCCACCAGCAGAGCCCCTAGCGGGAGCGCTGAGCAGTTCTTC
cdr3_aa: CATSRAPSGSAEQFF

d_call: -
v_call: TRBV25-1
clone_size: many
j_call: TRBJ1-6
cdr3_length: 12
cdr3_nt: TGTGCCAGCAGTGGTACAGCTTCACCCCTCCACTTT
cdr3_aa: CASSGTASPLHF

d_call: -
v_call: TRBV6-1
clone_size: -
j_call: TRBJ1-1
cdr3_length: 14
cdr3_nt: TGTGCCAGCAGCAGGGCAGGGTTATCTCCTGAAGCTTTCTTC
cdr3_aa: CASSRAGLSPEAFF

d_call: -
v_call: TRBV12-3/TRBV12-4
clone_size: -
j_call: TRBJ2-3
cdr3_length: 15
cdr3_nt: TGTGCCAGCAGTCTACCGCGGGCAGAGGGAGATACGCAGTATTTT
cdr3_aa: CASSLPRAEGDTQYF

d_call: TRBD1
v_call: TRBV28
clone_size: many
j_call: TRBJ2-1
cdr3_length: 17
cdr3_nt: TGTGCCAGCAGTTTCGGCCCGGGACAGGGCTCCTACAATGAGCAGTTCTTC
cdr3_aa: CASSFGPGQGSYNEQFF

d_call: -
v_call: TRBV19
clone_size: many
j_call: TRBJ1-1
cdr3_length: 15
cdr3_nt: TGTGCCAGTAGCCCTTCGGGACACCCGAACACTGAAGCTTTCTTT
cdr3_aa: CASSPSGHPNTEAFF

d_call: TRBD1
v_call: TRBV6-4
clone_size: many
j_call: TRBJ1-5
cdr3_length: 16
cdr3_nt: TGTGCCAGCAGTGGCTCGGGACAGGGGAGGAATCAGCCCCAGCATTTT
cdr3_aa: CASSGSGQGRNQPQHF

d_call: TRBD1
v_call: TRBV18
clone_size: many
j_call: TRBJ1-2
cdr3_length: 14
cdr3_nt: TGTGCCAGCTCACCTGCGGGACAGGGTGATGGCTACACCTTC
cdr3_aa: CASSPAGQGDGYTF

d_call: TRBD1
v_call: TRBV19
clone_size: -
j_call: TRBJ2-1
cdr3_length: 13
cdr3_nt: TGTGCCAGTAGCCCAGGGGGTAGGAATGAGCAGTTCTTC
cdr3_aa: CASSPGGRNEQFF

d_call: -
v_call: TRBV7-3
clone_size: many
j_call: TRBJ2-3
cdr3_length: 15
cdr3_nt: TGTGCCAGCAGCTTTACCGGGAACCCCACAGATACGCAGTATTTT
cdr3_aa: CASSFTGNPTDTQYF

d_call: -
v_call: TRBV28
clone_size: many
j_call: TRBJ2-7
cdr3_length: 15
cdr3_nt: TGTGCCAGCAGTTTACAATCTCGGGGCATCTACGAGCAGTACTTC
cdr3_aa: CASSLQSRGIYEQYF

d_call: -
v_call: TRBV4-2
clone_size: few
j_call: TRBJ2-3
cdr3_length: 16
cdr3_nt: TGTGCCAGCAGCCCCCTGAGAGCGCGGAACACAGATACGCAGTATTTT
cdr3_aa: CASSPLRARNTDTQYF

d_call: TRBD1
v_call: TRBV6-1
clone_size: many
j_call: TRBJ1-5
cdr3_length: 14
cdr3_nt: TGTGCCAGCAGTATCAGGGGGCGGAATCAGCCCCAGCATTTT
cdr3_aa: CASSIRGRNQPQHF

d_call: -
v_call: TRBV2
clone_size: many
j_call: TRBJ1-4
cdr3_length: 13
cdr3_nt: TGTGCCAGCATCCGGGACACACCTGAAAAACTGTTTTTT
cdr3_aa: CASIRDTPEKLFF

d_call: -
v_call: TRBV11-1
clone_size: -
j_call: TRBJ2-1
cdr3_length: 16
cdr3_nt: TGTGCCAGCAGCTTAGCGCGATGGGGGGACCACAATGAGCAGTTCTTC
cdr3_aa: CASSLARWGDHNEQFF

d_call: -
v_call: TRBV7-6
clone_size: many
j_call: TRBJ1-1
cdr3_length: 14
cdr3_nt: TGTGCCAGCAGCTTATCGGATTCGAACACTGAAGCTTTCTTT
cdr3_aa: CASSLSDSNTEAFF

d_call: TRBD1
v_call: TRBV4-1
clone_size: many
j_call: TRBJ2-2
cdr3_length: 16
cdr3_nt: TGCGCCAGCAGCCACCCTGGGACAGGGAACACCGGGGAGCTGTTTTTT
cdr3_aa: CASSHPGTGNTGELFF

d_call: TRBD1
v_call: TRBV19
clone_size: -
j_call: TRBJ1-6
cdr3_length: 17
cdr3_nt: TGTGCCAGTAGTAAAAGACAGGGGTTAAGCTATAATTCACCCCTCCACTTT
cdr3_aa: CASSKRQGLSYNSPLHF

d_call: -
v_call: TRBV12-3/TRBV12-4
clone_size: many
j_call: TRBJ1-2
cdr3_length: 14
cdr3_nt: TGTGCCAGCAGCCCGTCGCAGGGCGCTAGTGGCTACACCTTC
cdr3_aa: CASSPSQGASGYTF

d_call: -
v_call: TRBV24-1
clone_size: many
j_call: TRBJ1-3
cdr3_length: 12
cdr3_nt: TGTGCCACCAGTGATTTGAAGAACACCATATATTTT
cdr3_aa: CATSDLKNTIYF

d_call: TRBD2
v_call: TRBV5-6
clone_size: -
j_call: TRBJ2-1
cdr3_length: 16
cdr3_nt: TGTGCCAGCAGCTTCCTTACTAGCGGGAGTACAGCTGAGCAGTTCTTC
cdr3_aa: CASSFLTSGSTAEQFF

d_call: -
v_call: TRBV4-1
clone_size: many
j_call: TRBJ2-1
cdr3_length: 13
cdr3_nt: TGCGCCGGCAGCCAAGTACTAGGGGCTGAGCAGTTCTTC
cdr3_aa: CAGSQVLGAEQFF

d_call: -
v_call: TRBV6-4
clone_size: many
j_call: TRBJ2-1
cdr3_length: 17
cdr3_nt: TGTGCCAGCAGTGACGATAGGACTCACTTCTCCTACAATGAGCAGTTCTTC
cdr3_aa: CASSDDRTHFSYNEQFF

d_call: -
v_call: TRBV18
clone_size: many
j_call: TRBJ1-1
cdr3_length: 16
cdr3_nt: TGTGCCAGCTCACGCCCGGGCAGGAGGAGGGGCACTGAAGCTTTCTTT
cdr3_aa: CASSRPGRRRGTEAFF

d_call: -
v_call: TRBV19
clone_size: -
j_call: TRBJ1-2
cdr3_length: 14
cdr3_nt: TGTGCCAGTAGGAACGCAGGGGCTCAGTATGGCTACACCTTC
cdr3_aa: CASRNAGAQYGYTF

d_call: -
v_call: TRBV12-3/TRBV12-4
clone_size: many
j_call: TRBJ1-5
cdr3_length: 12
cdr3_nt: TGTGCCAGCAGTTTAGCCGATCAGCCCCAGCATTTT
cdr3_aa: CASSLADQPQHF

d_call: -
v_call: TRBV19
clone_size: few
j_call: TRBJ2-5
cdr3_length: 13
cdr3_nt: TGTGCCAGTAGTATGGCAGCCAAAGAGACCCAGTACTTC
cdr3_aa: CASSMAAKETQYF

d_call: -
v_call: TRBV30
clone_size: many
j_call: TRBJ1-1
cdr3_length: 11
cdr3_nt: TGTGCCTGGCGGTGGGGCAGCGAAGCTTTCTTT
cdr3_aa: CAWRWGSEAFF

d_call: -
v_call: TRBV7-3
clone_size: many
j_call: TRBJ2-1
cdr3_length: 17
cdr3_nt: TGTGCCAGCAGCTTAACTCCTCTATTCAACTCCTACAATGAGCAGTTCTTC
cdr3_aa: CASSLTPLFNSYNEQFF

d_call: -
v_call: TRBV5-6
clone_size: few
j_call: TRBJ1-1
cdr3_length: 12
cdr3_nt: TGTGCCAGCAGCTTGATTTCTACTGAAGCTTTCTTT
cdr3_aa: CASSLISTEAFF

d_call: TRBD2
v_call: TRBV20-1
clone_size: many
j_call: TRBJ2-7
cdr3_length: 13
cdr3_nt: TGCAGTGCTAGTTACGCTAGCGGCTACGAGCAGTACTTC
cdr3_aa: CSASYASGYEQYF

d_call: -
v_call: TRBV2
clone_size: many
j_call: TRBJ1-6
cdr3_length: 14
cdr3_nt: TGTGCCAGCAGTGTTAACCAAAATAATTCACCCCTCCACTTT
cdr3_aa: CASSVNQNNSPLHF

d_call: -
v_call: TRBV27
clone_size: many
j_call: TRBJ2-1
cdr3_length: 12
cdr3_nt: TGTGCCAGCAGTCCACGGGCCGGGGAGCAGTTCTTC
cdr3_aa: CASSPRAGEQFF

d_call: -
v_call: TRBV29-1
clone_size: few
j_call: TRBJ1-1
cdr3_length: 13
cdr3_nt: TGCAGCGTTGATGGGTTCGGTCGCACTGAAGCTTTCTTT
cdr3_aa: CSVDGFGRTEAFF

d_call: TRBD1
v_call: TRBV29-1
clone_size: -
j_call: TRBJ2-3
cdr3_length: 12
cdr3_nt: TGCAGCGCTGGGACAGTCACAGATACGCAGTATTTT
cdr3_aa: CSAGTVTDTQYF

d_call: -
v_call: TRBV11-2
clone_size: many
j_call: TRBJ2-2
cdr3_length: 14
cdr3_nt: TGTGCCAGCAGCTTAGAATCCGACACCGGGGAGCTGTTTTTT
cdr3_aa: CASSLESDTGELFF